This is a list of T cell receptor beta chains from one sample in a study of blood T cell repertoires in COVID-19. Profiled with immunoSEQ multiplex PCR; TCRdb holds only in-frame clones, not every one. The sample lists 380,000 or so clones; around 89% were seen once. The material sequenced was peripheral blood. Every receptor here comes from a man aged 35 to 55 with acute or convalescent COVID-19. CDR3s include the opening cysteine and the closing phenylalanine or tryptophan. D genes are given only for firm matches. Not every row has a clone size; where given, it reads once, few, many or a size class.

D	V	size	J	CDR3	DNA
NA	TRBV7-9	NA	TRBJ1-1	CASSRVMVDTEAFF	TGTGCCAGCAGTCGCGTAATGGTGGACACTGAAGCTTTCTTT
TRBD2	TRBV27	once	TRBJ2-1	CASTILGEGEQFF	TGTGCCAGCACGATATTAGGGGAGGGAGAGCAGTTCTTC
NA	TRBV3-1/TRBV3-2	NA	TRBJ2-2	CASSRQGQAGELFF	TGTGCCAGCAGCCGGCAGGGGCAAGCCGGGGAGCTGTTTTTT
NA	TRBV28	NA	TRBJ1-4	CASSLVLQGPEKLFF	TGTGCCAGCAGTTTGGTATTGCAGGGGCCTGAAAAACTGTTTTTT
NA	TRBV7-6	NA	TRBJ1-3	CASSFMNRAGNTIYF	TGTGCCAGCAGTTTCATGAATCGCGCTGGAAACACCATATATTTT
NA	TRBV5-1	NA	TRBJ1-1	CASSLRSQGMNTEAFF	TGCGCCAGCAGCTTACGTTCACAGGGCATGAACACTGAAGCTTTCTTT
TRBD2	TRBV7-3	NA	TRBJ2-3	CASSLSGGARDTQYF	TGTGCCAGCAGTCTCAGCGGGGGGGCGAGAGATACGCAGTATTTT
NA	TRBV12-3/TRBV12-4	NA	TRBJ2-5	CASRSTLQETQYF	TGTGCCAGCAGATCGACACTCCAAGAGACCCAGTACTTC
NA	TRBV6-6	NA	TRBJ1-2	CASSYSSFYGYTF	TGTGCCAGCAGTTACTCCAGTTTCTATGGCTACACCTTC
TRBD1	TRBV7-9	NA	TRBJ1-4	CASSLAGQDEKLFF	TGTGCCAGCAGCTTAGCTGGACAGGATGAAAAACTGTTTTTT
TRBD2	TRBV2	NA	TRBJ2-5	CATLVVAGATRYQETQYF	TGTGCCACCCTCGTAGTAGCGGGAGCCACTAGGTACCAAGAGACCCAGTACTTC
NA	TRBV9	NA	TRBJ1-2	CASSGTDYGYTF	TGTGCCAGCAGCGGGACAGACTATGGCTACACCTTC
TRBD1	TRBV5-1	NA	TRBJ1-1	CASSPSGTGNTEAFF	TGCGCCAGCAGCCCGTCCGGGACAGGGAACACTGAAGCTTTCTTT
TRBD2	TRBV18	NA	TRBJ2-5	CASSLGLAAIQETQYF	TGTGCCAGCTCCCTAGGACTAGCGGCCATACAAGAGACCCAGTACTTC
TRBD2	TRBV9	once	TRBJ2-2	CASSVGTSGTTGELFF	TGTGCCAGCAGCGTCGGGACTAGCGGGACCACCGGGGAGCTGTTTTTT
NA	TRBV18	NA	TRBJ1-4	CASSPTTTNEKLFF	TGTGCCAGCTCCCCTACTACAACTAATGAAAAACTGTTTTTT
TRBD1	TRBV30	NA	TRBJ1-5	CAWSVQGSGGGGNQPQHF	TGTGCCTGGAGTGTACAGGGGAGCGGCGGGGGGGGCAATCAGCCCCAGCATTTT
TRBD1	TRBV27	NA	TRBJ2-7	CAAGTGPVSYEQYF	TGTGCCGCCGGGACAGGCCCGGTAAGCTACGAGCAGTACTTC
TRBD2	TRBV9	once	TRBJ2-5	CASSPSGVEETQYF	TGTGCCAGCAGCCCCAGCGGGGTTGAAGAGACCCAGTACTTC
TRBD1	TRBV11-2	NA	TRBJ1-1	CASSLSRGLPEAFF	TGTGCCAGCAGCTTGAGCAGGGGGTTGCCTGAAGCTTTCTTT
TRBD2	TRBV10-3	NA	TRBJ2-7	CAISAVTSGRAGEQYF	TGTGCCATCAGTGCTGTGACTAGCGGGAGGGCTGGCGAGCAGTACTTC
NA	TRBV6-5	NA	TRBJ1-5	CALKAPGGHQPQHF	TGTGCCCTCAAGGCTCCCGGGGGACATCAGCCCCAGCATTTT
TRBD2	TRBV20-1	NA	TRBJ2-5	CSASRLAGEETQYF	TGCAGTGCTAGTCGACTAGCGGGGGAAGAGACCCAGTACTTC
TRBD2	TRBV7-8	NA	TRBJ2-7	CASSLGSTSGGAREQYF	TGTGCCAGCAGCTTAGGGTCGACTAGCGGGGGGGCCCGAGAGCAGTACTTC